This passage covers 18 T cell receptor beta chains from one sample sequenced in a study of blood T cell repertoires in COVID-19. The protocol was immunoSEQ multiplex PCR, while the TCRdb copy is restricted to in-frame clones and leaves out a portion. Among 90,000 to 150,000 clones listed, 87% were seen once. Sequencing used peripheral blood. These receptors all come from a human donor in a cohort sampled during active COVID-19.

This chain joins TRBV7-6 and TRBJ1-2, with D tentatively TRBD1 (6 bases). The V end lost 5 bases, the J end lost 6 bases, and 22 bases lay between the germline ends. The germline V gene encodes CDR1 SGHVS and CDR2 FNYEAQ. CDR3 size: 16 residues. The CDR3 loop reads CASSLSGGEGYDGYTF. The DNA for the CDR3 is TGTGCCAGCAGCCTCAGCGGGGGCGAGGGCTATGATGGCTACACCTTC.

The gene calls are TRBV19 and TRBJ1-5, with D possibly matching TRBD1 (6 bases). The CDR3 has 18 amino acids. V was cut by 6 bases and J by 4 bases, with 25 bases left in between. Germline V gene sequence: CDR1 LNHDA, CDR2 SQIVND (reference sequence). The CDR3 is CASRYNYGTYQWNQPQHF. In DNA, the CDR3 is TGTGCCAGTAGGTATAACTATGGGACATATCAGTGGAATCAGCCCCAGCATTTT.

The chain employs TRBV2 and TRBJ2-1; D gene uncertain. The germline CDR1 and CDR2 sequences are SNHLY and FYNNEI. The length of the CDR3 is 15 residues. Trimming removed 2 bases at V and 5 bases at J, with 13 bases between. CDR3 nucleotides: TGTGCCAGCAGTGAATCACGCGGTGCTAACAATGAGCAGTTCTTC. This codes for CASSESRGANNEQFF.

Comments on this clone: The same CDR3 arises from other DNA sequences in this sample as well. V gene TRBV7-6 combines with J gene TRBJ1-1, with D maybe TRBD1 (6 bases). The CDR3 is 15 amino acids. V lost 0 bases to trimming and J lost 0 bases, with 8 bases between them. Per the germline V gene, CDR1 is SGHVS and CDR2 is FNYEAQ. The CDR3 here is CASSLAAGVNTEAFF. The CDR3 nucleotides are TGTGCCAGCAGCTTAGCGGCAGGGGTGAACACTGAAGCTTTCTTT.

CDR3 nucleotide sequence: TGTGCCAGCAGATACGGACTAGCGAGCACCGGGGAGCTGTTTTTT. Its protein product is CASRYGLASTGELFF. This rearrangement joins TRBV28 to TRBJ2-2; the match to TRBD2 covers 9 bases. CDR1 MDHEN and CDR2 SYDVKM come from the germline V gene. V trimming: 6 bases; J trimming: 4 bases; junction bases outside the gene matches: 6. The CDR3 is 15 amino acids.

CDR3 amino acids: CASSPGTSGPYEQYF. CDR3 DNA: TGTGCCAGCAGCCCAGGGACTAGCGGACCCTACGAGCAGTACTTC. V is TRBV7-9 and J is TRBJ2-7; 11 bases align to TRBD2. J was trimmed by 2 bases and V by 5 bases; bases with no gene match: 5. The CDR3 loop spans 15 amino acids. Germline CDR1 SEHNR, CDR2 FQNEAQ (reference sequence).

This clone came up once. The chain carries TRBV27 and TRBJ2-7; tentatively, D is TRBD1 (5 bases). The CDR3 contains 13 residues. V was pared by 6 bases and J by 2 bases, with 11 bases between. The germline CDR1 and CDR2 sequences are MNHEY and SMNVEV (reference sequence). As DNA, the CDR3 is TGTGCCAGCAGAATTCAGGGTACCTACGAGCAGTACTTC. It codes for CASRIQGTYEQYF.

The chain recombines TRBV7-2 with TRBJ2-3; 10 nucleotides match TRBD2. CDR3 size: 15 residues. Trimming at V came to 4 bases and at J to 3 bases, leaving 4 bases not matched to a gene. The germline gives CDR1 SGHTA, CDR2 FQGNSA. This CDR3 reads CASSSASGSTDTQYF. Written as DNA, the CDR3 is TGTGCCAGCAGCTCCGCTAGCGGGAGTACAGATACGCAGTATTTT.

The chain recombines TRBV3-1 (or the pseudogene TRBV3-2) with TRBJ2-4, with D perhaps matching TRBD1 (7 bases). Germline V gene data show CDR1 as LGHDT and CDR2 as YNNKEL (reference sequence). The germline V and J ends were trimmed by 1 base and 10 bases, with 17 bases remaining between them. CDR3 length: 15 residues. The CDR3 loop is CASSQGGQGGRIQYF. DNA of the CDR3: TGTGCCAGCAGCCAAGGGGGGCAGGGGGGTAGAATTCAGTACTTC.

The chain carries TRBV19 and TRBJ2-3; 9 nucleotides match TRBD2. J lost 6 bases, V lost 4 bases, and 8 bases had no gene match. In germline, CDR1 is LNHDA, CDR2 SQIVND (reference sequence). This CDR3 is 15 amino acids long. In DNA, the CDR3 is TGTGCCAGTAGTACGGTGCGGGGGGGGAGTGATACGCAGTATTTT. This translates into CASSTVRGGSDTQYF.

This sequence joins TRBV4-1 and TRBJ1-1; D perhaps matches TRBD1 (6 bases). Germline-derived CDR1 and CDR2 are MGHRA and YSYEKL. The CDR3 is 15 amino acids. V gave up 3 bases and J gave up 2 bases, with 13 bases separating them. The CDR3 DNA is TGCGCCAGCAGCCAGACTAAGACAGGAAACACTGAAGCTTTCTTT. Residues: CASSQTKTGNTEAFF.

The rearrangement links TRBV5-8 to TRBJ1-4, with a tentative D call TRBD1 (6 bases). The germline V gene encodes CDR1 SGHTS and CDR2 YDEGEE. The ends were cut back, 6 bases at V and 2 bases at J, with 17 bases in the middle. This CDR3 comprises 16 residues. CDR3 amino acids: CASTPGRGTTNEKLFF. Here the CDR3 DNA reads TGTGCCAGCACCCCGGGAAGGGGGACGACTAATGAAAAACTGTTTTTT.

The V and J genes are TRBV28 and TRBJ1-1; D call uncertain. From germline, CDR1 is MDHEN and CDR2 SYDVKM. V was clipped by 7 bases and J by 4 bases, with 13 bases between them. The CDR3 consists of 13 residues. CDR3 in DNA: TGTGCCAGCAATTTTGGGCTAATCACTGAAGCTTTCTTT. As protein: CASNFGLITEAFF. The full variable domain, completed using reference TRBV28 and TRBJ1-1, is DVKVTQSSRYLVKRTGEKVFLECVQDMDHENMFWYRQDPGLGLRLIYFSYDVKMKEKGDIPEGYSVSREKKERFSLILESASTNQTSMYLCASNFGLITEAFFGQGTRLTVV.

The chain has TRBV5-5 and TRBJ2-7; TRBD2 agrees at 10 bases. The V gene end was trimmed by 0 bases and the J gene end by 3 bases; junction bases not matched to a gene: 9. The germline gives CDR1 SGHKS, CDR2 YYEKEE (reference sequence). This CDR3 is built from 17 residues. CDR3 loop: CASSLEASGGGRYEQYF. As DNA, the CDR3 is TGTGCCAGCAGCTTGGAGGCTAGCGGGGGAGGGCGCTACGAGCAGTACTTC.

This sequence joins TRBV5-1 and TRBJ1-3; TRBD1 is a possible D gene (5 bases). The ends were cut back, 0 bases at V and 2 bases at J, with 18 bases in the middle. CDR1 is SGHRS, CDR2 YFSETQ, per germline. The CDR3 sequence is 18 residues long. CDR3 sequence reads: CASSLAPSRDSPGNTIYF. DNA for the CDR3: TGCGCCAGCAGCTTGGCACCTTCCAGGGACTCGCCTGGAAACACCATATATTTT.

Here the CDR3 reads CASSQGGHQRYGYTF. The CDR3 DNA reads as TGTGCCAGCAGCCAAGGGGGGCACCAAAGGTATGGCTACACCTTC. The J gene is TRBJ1-2, the V gene TRBV3-1 (or the pseudogene TRBV3-2); tentatively, D is TRBD1 (6 bases). The CDR3 sequence is 15 residues long. V was clipped by 1 base and J by 5 bases, with 14 bases between them. Germline assignment: CDR1 LGHDT and CDR2 YNNKEL (reference sequence).

J is TRBJ2-7 and V is TRBV24-1, with 10 bases fitting TRBD1. There are 15 residues in the CDR3. Germline CDR1 is KGHDR and CDR2 is SFDVKD. The junction had 7 bases not matched to a gene; V was cut back by 5 bases and J by 4 bases. The CDR3, as DNA: TGTGCCACCAGTGCGATGACAGGGGGCCAGTACGAGCAGTACTTC. Translation: CATSAMTGGQYEQYF.

This clone was counted a few times. The V call is TRBV20-1, the J call TRBJ2-2, with a tentative D call TRBD2 (5 bases). The CDR3 has 11 residues. Germline CDR1 DFQATT, CDR2 SNEGSKA (reference sequence). Trimming cost V 6 bases and J 15 bases, with 17 bases left between them. The CDR3 reads CSAATARVLFF. CDR3 nucleotides: TGCAGTGCCGCTACTGCGCGGGTTTTGTTTTTT.